This TCR gamma chain emerged from a study of gamma delta lymphoproliferative disorders and STAT genes (dated 2018 in TCRdb). Context from the whole study: The LymphoTrack Dx TCRG Assay was used to build gamma-chain libraries from a minimum of 50 ng of genomic DNA. The study profiled TCR gamma and delta CDR3 repertoires by deep sequencing in Tgammadelta lymphoproliferative disease patients and healthy controls, within a larger immunophenotypic and STAT-mutation study. Because no corresponding Invivoscribe delta assay was available, delta-chain libraries were prepared according to the standard operating procedure of the EuroClonality-NGS working group. To confirm results, a couple of gamma-chain samples and every delta-chain sample were sequenced twice. General conclusions and limits of the study: The authors pointed out that NGS specificity may be lower at low frequencies, so whether leukemic clones are public or private needs to be confirmed. Control T cells were likely spread across varied maturation stages, whereas leukemic cells were skewed toward terminal effectors, which potentially limits comparisons between patients and controls. Almost every major gamma and delta clonotype found in patients was public, meaning shared with at least one healthy donor, with just two gamma clonotypes being private to disease. In whole-repertoire clustering, patient gamma repertoires grouped separately from healthy controls, whereas delta repertoires showed no separation between groups.

A word on this clone: The antigen it recognizes is unknown. The DNA is left out, because the CDR3 cannot be placed on it with certainty; the CDR3 is given as TCRdb lists it.

Both library methods used multiplex PCR with primers targeting conserved V and J regions of the TCR genes. Amplicons were purified, pooled and sequenced on an Illumina MiSeq platform. In the source study's methods: V(D)J alignment, clonotype assembly and translation were performed with MiXCR, whereas functionality assessment and CDR3 repertoire analyses were performed with VDJtools. The IMGT definition of CDR3 was applied, and only productive sequences using functional genes were analyzed, with ORF genes and pseudogenes left out. A custom Python script searched for identical amino acid CDR3s of major clonotypes (frequency >=5%) across all patients and controls. Clonotype frequencies in patients versus controls were compared with a one-sided non-parametric Wilcoxon test. Clone calls in TCRdb were regenerated from the public reads with CATT, after which identical DNA sequences shared one row. TCRdb's processing, not the authors', yielded these V and J calls. The sample data list some 5,000 gamma-chain clones, and approximately 8% of these were observed just once. The top ten constitute about 2.9% of the sample.

Genomic DNA from peripheral blood mononuclear cells isolated from patients and controls was used for TCR sequencing. The control group, matched to the patients for age and sex, consisted of some 23 healthy adult blood donors (around 12 males and some eleven females) with a median age of 64 years. Specimen: blood. This receptor was identified in a human donor in good health.

CDR3 region: CATWDSGIRNSLAVEQHF. The V gene corresponds to TRGV8; no J gene was called. The CDR1 and CDR2 encoded by the germline V gene are VENAVY and YDSYNSRV. The CDR3, cysteine through phenylalanine, is 18 amino acids long.